A single sample gave rise to the 19 T cell receptor beta chains below, sequenced in a study of control samples from healthy donors and cancer patients. Clones were sequenced by immunoSEQ multiplex PCR, and TCRdb holds only the in-frame ones, with some missing. The sample shows about 130,000 clones, over 75% of them seen only once. The sample was blood. The receptors come from a man over 45 in good health.

V and J are TRBV7-9 and TRBJ2-5, with 8 bases identical to TRBD2. The CDR3 totals 13 residues. Losses at the gene ends were 5 bases for V and 5 bases for J; bases not matched to a gene: 4. CDR1 is SEHNR, CDR2 FQNEAQ, per germline (reference sequence). CDR3 DNA: TGTGCCAGCAGCCCGGGGGGGCGTGAGACCCAGTACTTC. Translated, it gives CASSPGGRETQYF.

The chain carries TRBV5-1 and TRBJ2-2; weak D call: TRBD2 (5 bases). The V end lost 0 bases, the J end lost 4 bases, and 13 bases lay between the germline ends. Germline V gene lookup returns CDR1 SGHRS and CDR2 YFSETQ. The CDR3 consists of 16 residues. CDR3 in amino acids: CASSLESPSLTGELFF. CDR3 bases: TGCGCCAGCAGCTTGGAGTCCCCTAGCCTCACCGGGGAGCTGTTTTTT. Supplemented by reference TRBV5-1 and TRBJ2-2, the full variable domain reads KAGVTQTPRYLIKTRGQQVTLSCSPISGHRSVSWYQQTPGQGLQFLFEYFSETQRNKGNFPGRFSGRQFSNSRSEMNVSTLELGDSALYLCASSLESPSLTGELFFGEGSRLTVL.

The chain carries TRBV4-1 and TRBJ2-6; D is unclear. Germline CDR1 is MGHRA and CDR2 is YSYEKL. The CDR3 has 14 residues. V lost 8 bases, J lost 1 base, and 9 bases lay in between. The CDR3, as DNA: TGCGCCAGCGGCGAACTTTCTGGGGCCAACGTCCTGACTTTC. Amino acid sequence: CASGELSGANVLTF.

This sequence joins TRBV7-8 and TRBJ2-7; weak D call: TRBD1 (6 bases). The V end lost 5 bases, the J end lost 9 bases, and 17 bases lay between the germline ends. The CDR3 contains 13 residues. The germline gives CDR1 SGHVS, CDR2 FQNEAQ. CDR3 coding DNA: TGTGCCAGCAGCACGGACAGCGTCAATGGGCAGTACTTC. It translates to CASSTDSVNGQYF.

A word on this clone: Relative to the germline gene, one junction end is altered; a read error may explain this. The chain is built from TRBV6-2 or TRBV6-3 and TRBJ2-2; 11 bases are shared with TRBD2. CDR1 and CDR2 (germline): MNHEY, SVGEGT. CDR3 length equals 14 residues. The CDR3: CASSLRTSGSPPRF. The CDR3 DNA reads TGTGCCAGCAGTTTAAGGACTAGCGGGTCCCCCCCGCGATTT.

J is TRBJ1-1 and V is TRBV7-2, with no clear D. The CDR3 has 14 amino acids. Trimming left V 4 bases short and J 1 base short, with 10 bases between. Germline-derived CDR1 and CDR2 are SGHTA and FQGNSA. Here the CDR3 reads CASSSGVWNTEAFF. CDR3 nucleotides: TGTGCCAGCAGCTCCGGAGTTTGGAACACTGAAGCTTTCTTT. The full variable domain, its missing parts supplied by reference TRBV7-2 and TRBJ1-1, is GAGVSQSPSNKVTEKGKDVELRCDPISGHTALYWYRQSLGQGLEFLIYFQGNSAPDKSGLPSDRFSAERTGGSVSTLTIQRTQQEDSAVYLCASSSGVWNTEAFFGQGTRLTVV.

The chain is built from TRBV6-5 and TRBJ2-7; D call uncertain. The CDR3 contains 16 residues. Germline-derived CDR1 and CDR2 are MNHEY and SVGAGI. The ends were cut back, 0 bases at V and 3 bases at J, with 15 bases in the middle. The CDR3, as DNA: TGTGCCAGCAGTTACTCGTCGGCTAGTGTAATCTACGAGCAGTACTTC. Translating gives CASSYSSASVIYEQYF.

In DNA, the CDR3 is TGTGCCAGCAGTTTGCACGCAGGGAAGAGGGACAATGAGCAGTTCTTC. Amino acids: CASSLHAGKRDNEQFF. The chain joins TRBV27 to TRBJ2-1; D may correspond to TRBD1 or TRBD2 (5 bases each). Trimming removed 3 bases at V and 5 bases at J, with 17 bases between. The germline V gene has CDR1 MNHEY and CDR2 SMNVEV (reference sequence). The CDR3 covers 16 residues.

Only one count was recorded for this clone. The chain couples TRBV7-9 to TRBJ2-5, with 7 bases lining up with TRBD1. The CDR3 is made up of 14 amino acids. V gave up 5 bases and J gave up 3 bases; unmatched junction bases: 6. Germline values: CDR1 SEHNR, CDR2 FQNEAQ (reference sequence). CDR3 protein: CASSTGTVKETQYF. CDR3 nucleotide sequence: TGTGCCAGCAGCACTGGGACAGTCAAAGAGACCCAGTACTTC.

The V call is TRBV28, the J call TRBJ2-5; D gene uncertain. CDR1 and CDR2 (germline): MDHEN, SYDVKM. Deletions cut 6 bases from V and 5 bases from J, with 19 bases between. The CDR3 has 15 amino acids. The CDR3 reads CASSLTDSLVETQYF. The CDR3 DNA reads TGTGCCAGCAGCCTAACAGATTCTTTAGTCGAGACCCAGTACTTC. Using reference TRBV28 and TRBJ2-5 for the parts outside the CDR3, the full variable domain is DVKVTQSSRYLVKRTGEKVFLECVQDMDHENMFWYRQDPGLGLRLIYFSYDVKMKEKGDIPEGYSVSREKKERFSLILESASTNQTSMYLCASSLTDSLVETQYFGPGTRLLVL.

The chain is built from TRBV2 and TRBJ1-5; D not resolved. Between the trimmed V and J ends, which lost 9 bases and 0 bases, there was a span of 9 bases. The CDR3 totals 13 residues. Germline V gene sequence: CDR1 SNHLY, CDR2 FYNNEI. The CDR3 region is CASHLYSNQPQHF. The CDR3 DNA sequence: TGTGCCAGTCATCTATATAGCAATCAGCCCCAGCATTTT.

This clone was observed a few times. This chain uses TRBV9 with TRBJ1-2, with 7 bases matching TRBD1. V was clipped by 5 bases and J by 4 bases; unmatched bases: 20. The length of the CDR3 is 18 residues. CDR1 SGDLS and CDR2 YYNGEE come from the germline V gene. The CDR3 protein is CASSDRTGPLGGVYGYTF. For the CDR3, the DNA is TGTGCCAGCAGTGATCGGACAGGTCCTTTAGGCGGGGTCTATGGCTACACCTTC.

This clone has only one observation. This chain joins TRBV27 and TRBJ2-7; D may be TRBD1 (5 bases). Germline CDR1 MNHEY, CDR2 SMNVEV (reference sequence). V lost 1 base to trimming and J lost 2 bases, with 12 bases between them. The CDR3 totals 15 residues. CDR3 loop: CASSLYSGKTYEQYF. The DNA of the CDR3 is TGTGCCAGCAGTTTATACTCAGGGAAAACCTACGAGCAGTACTTC.

This chain links TRBV28 with TRBJ2-1, with 9 positions matching TRBD1. There are 15 residues in the CDR3. From germline, CDR1 is MDHEN and CDR2 SYDVKM. The J segment lost 4 bases and the V segment lost 5 bases, leaving 6 bases of the junction unmatched. The CDR3 DNA reads as TGTGCCAGCAGTAAAGCCGGGACAGGGTACAATGAGCAGTTCTTC. Translated: CASSKAGTGYNEQFF.

The V gene is TRBV7-9, the J gene TRBJ2-7; TRBD1 matches 7 bases. Trimming cost V 1 base and J 6 bases; bases outside gene matches: 3. CDR1 is SEHNR and CDR2 is FQNEAQ in the germline V gene (reference sequence). The CDR3 runs to 13 residues. CDR3 in amino acids: CASSLGAGGEQYF. The CDR3 bases are TGTGCCAGCAGCTTAGGAGCAGGGGGCGAGCAGTACTTC.

This clone turned up a few times. The CDR3 DNA sequence: TGCGCCAGCAGCCCGGACACGGGTTTGACTGAAGCTTTCTTT. Its protein product is CASSPDTGLTEAFF. The chain combines TRBV5-1 with TRBJ1-1; maybe TRBD1 (5 bases). The CDR3 spans 14 residues. From germline, CDR1 is SGHRS and CDR2 YFSETQ. The ends were cut back, 4 bases at V and 5 bases at J, with 15 bases in the middle.

The genes are TRBV5-1 and TRBJ2-7, with D possibly TRBD1 on 5 matching bases. Germline-derived CDR1 and CDR2 are SGHRS and YFSETQ. The ends were cut back, 0 bases at V and 3 bases at J, with 13 bases in the middle. The CDR3 sequence is 15 residues long. CDR3: CASSLALDTNYEQYF. In nucleotides, the CDR3 is TGCGCCAGCAGCTTGGCCCTGGACACCAACTACGAGCAGTACTTC.

This clone appeared once. One end of the junction does not line up with germline, which may come from a read error. Other DNA variants within this sample encode the same CDR3. This chain connects TRBV5-1 to TRBJ1-5, with D perhaps TRBD1 (5 bases). The CDR3 runs to 13 residues. Germline V gene data show CDR1 as SGHRS and CDR2 as YFSETQ. The CDR3, as DNA: TGTGCCAGCAGCTTGGGGCAGGGTGAGCCCCAGCATTTT. The encoded protein is CASSLGQGEPQHF.

The chain has TRBV2 and TRBJ1-2; D unclear. The germline V and J ends were trimmed by 2 bases and 2 bases, with 9 bases remaining between them. The germline CDR1 and CDR2 sequences are SNHLY and FYNNEI. This CDR3 contains 14 residues. The CDR3 is CASSEYGHNYGYTF. CDR3 nucleotide sequence: TGTGCCAGCAGTGAATACGGGCACAACTATGGCTACACCTTC.